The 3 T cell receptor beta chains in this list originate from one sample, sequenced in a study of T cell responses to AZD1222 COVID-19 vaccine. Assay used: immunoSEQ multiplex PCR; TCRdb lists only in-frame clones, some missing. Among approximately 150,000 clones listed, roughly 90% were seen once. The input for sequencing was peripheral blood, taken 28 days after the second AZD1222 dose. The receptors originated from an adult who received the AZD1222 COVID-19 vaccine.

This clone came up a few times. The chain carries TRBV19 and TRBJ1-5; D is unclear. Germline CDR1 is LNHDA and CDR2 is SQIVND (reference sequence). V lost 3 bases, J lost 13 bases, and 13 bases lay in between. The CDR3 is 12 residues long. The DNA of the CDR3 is TGTGCCAGTAGTATTACGATAGGAGCTCAGCATTTT. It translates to CASSITIGAQHF.

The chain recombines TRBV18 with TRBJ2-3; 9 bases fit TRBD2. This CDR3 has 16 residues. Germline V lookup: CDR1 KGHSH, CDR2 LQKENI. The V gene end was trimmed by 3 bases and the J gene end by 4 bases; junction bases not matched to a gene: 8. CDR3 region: CASSPARGGKADTQYF. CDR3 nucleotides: TGTGCCAGCTCACCCGCGCGGGGGGGCAAGGCAGATACGCAGTATTTT. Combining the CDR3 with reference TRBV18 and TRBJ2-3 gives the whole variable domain NAGVMQNPRHLVRRRGQEARLRCSPMKGHSHVYWYRQLPEEGLKFMVYLQKENIIDESGMPKERFSAEFPKEGPSILRIQQVVRGDSAAYFCASSPARGGKADTQYFGPGTRLTVL.

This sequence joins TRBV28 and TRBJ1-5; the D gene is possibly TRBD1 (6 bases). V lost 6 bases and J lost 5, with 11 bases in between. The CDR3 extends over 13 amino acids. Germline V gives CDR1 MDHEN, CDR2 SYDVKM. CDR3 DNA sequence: TGTGCCAGCAGAACAACAGGGTATCAGCCCCAGCATTTT. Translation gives CASRTTGYQPQHF.